These 22 T cell receptor beta chains were all obtained from the same sample, sequenced in a study of shared T cell receptors in the human thymus. TCRdb's copy holds only in-frame clones and misses some; the assay was immunoSEQ multiplex PCR. The table has over 450,000 clones, approximately 78% seen once; the top ten hold less than 0.015%. A further study also used this sample, focusing on human thymus T cells.

Sequences were obtained from thymocytes. The receptors here all came from a boy younger than two with a congenital heart defect.

The rearrangement joins TRBV11-3 to TRBJ1-1, with no clear D. The CDR3 runs 12 residues. CDR1 SGHNT and CDR2 YENEEA come from the germline V gene. Trimming cost V 5 bases and J 1 base, with 5 bases left between them. CDR3 sequence: CASSPGNTEAFF. In nucleotides, the CDR3 is TGTGCCAGCAGCCCCGGGAACACTGAAGCTTTCTTT.

The chain combines TRBV27 with TRBJ2-3; TRBD1 matches 10 bases. Germline V gives CDR1 MNHEY, CDR2 SMNVEV (reference sequence). The trim removed 5 bases at V and 1 base at J, leaving 6 bases unmatched. The CDR3 extends over 16 amino acids. CDR3 amino acids: CASSRRGQGGTDTQYF. The CDR3 coding sequence is TGTGCCAGCAGTCGCAGAGGACAGGGGGGCACAGATACGCAGTATTTT.

The J gene is TRBJ2-3, the V gene TRBV28; TRBD2 is a possible D gene (5 bases). The CDR3 covers 16 residues. Per the germline V gene, CDR1 is MDHEN and CDR2 is SYDVKM. The ends were cut back, 4 bases at V and 1 base at J, with 15 bases in the middle. CDR3 sequence (DNA): TGTGCCAGCAGTTCGAACGGGGTAAGGGGCACAGATACGCAGTATTTT. This codes for CASSSNGVRGTDTQYF.

The chain couples TRBV30 to TRBJ2-7; D is possibly TRBD2 (6 bases). Trimming stripped 8 bases from V and 7 bases from J, with 18 bases between. There are 12 residues in the CDR3. Germline V gene sequence: CDR1 GTSNPN, CDR2 SVGIG (reference sequence). The CDR3 is CARGRGTEEQYF. DNA of the CDR3: TGTGCCCGTGGGCGGGGCACGGAGGAGCAGTACTTC.

The chain couples TRBV5-1 to TRBJ2-3; 8 bases fit TRBD2. Germline loops: CDR1 SGHRS, CDR2 YFSETQ. CDR3 length: 17 amino acids. Trimming cost V 4 bases and J 2 bases; bases outside gene matches: 12. In DNA form, the CDR3 reads TGCGCCAGCAGCCTCGCGGGAGGCGGGAGGCTCACAGATACGCAGTATTTT. Translated: CASSLAGGGRLTDTQYF.

This chain joins TRBV28 and TRBJ2-5; no definite D call. V lost 1 base to trimming and J lost 1 base, with 10 bases between them. CDR1 MDHEN and CDR2 SYDVKM come from the germline V gene. The CDR3 has 15 residues. CDR3 bases: TGTGCCAGCAGTTTATTCCAGACATTCCAAGAGACCCAGTACTTC. Protein product: CASSLFQTFQETQYF.

This clone was seen only a few times. The chain is built from TRBV28 and TRBJ1-2; D may be TRBD1 (6 bases). V was trimmed by 5 bases and J by 4 bases, leaving 17 bases between them. Germline-derived CDR1 and CDR2 are MDHEN and SYDVKM. The CDR3 contains 15 residues. In DNA form, the CDR3 reads TGTGCCAGCAGTAATCCCCCGACAGGTCGCTATGGCTACACCTTC. Protein product: CASSNPPTGRYGYTF.

This clone appeared a few times. The chain has TRBV7-6 and TRBJ2-2; TRBD1 matches at 9 bases. Germline CDR1 SGHVS, CDR2 FNYEAQ. V gave up 6 bases and J gave up 5 bases; unmatched junction bases: 10. The CDR3 loop spans 16 amino acids. CDR3 bases: TGTGCCAGCAGTCGTCCGGGACAGGGAGGTACCGGGGAGCTGTTTTTT. Translation gives CASSRPGQGGTGELFF. The full variable domain, rest sourced from reference TRBV7-6 and TRBJ2-2, is GAGVSQSPRYKVTKRGQDVALRCDPISGHVSLYWYRQALGQGPEFLTYFNYEAQQDKSGLPNDRFSAERPEGSISTLTIQRTEQRDSAMYRCASSRPGQGGTGELFFGEGSRLTVL.

The chain links TRBV7-2 to TRBJ2-3; 9 positions match TRBD2. V was clipped by 4 bases and J by 3 bases; unmatched bases: 2. CDR3 length: 14 amino acids. Per germline, CDR1 SGHTA and CDR2 FQGNSA. The CDR3 DNA reads TGTGCCAGCAGCTCCAGCGGGGGGACAGATACGCAGTATTTT. Translation: CASSSSGGTDTQYF. Complete variable domain (other parts from reference TRBV7-2 and TRBJ2-3): GAGVSQSPSNKVTEKGKDVELRCDPISGHTALYWYRQSLGQGLEFLIYFQGNSAPDKSGLPSDRFSAERTGGSVSTLTIQRTQQEDSAVYLCASSSSGGTDTQYFGPGTRLTVL.

The J gene is TRBJ2-7, the V gene TRBV28; tentative D call: TRBD2 (5 bases). This CDR3 is 14 amino acids long. Per germline, CDR1 MDHEN and CDR2 SYDVKM. Deletions cut 2 bases from V and 3 bases from J, with 11 bases between. DNA for the CDR3: TGTGCCAGCAGTTTAAGGACTCCCTTCTACGAGCAGTACTTC. Its protein product is CASSLRTPFYEQYF. The full variable domain, completed using reference TRBV28 and TRBJ2-7, is DVKVTQSSRYLVKRTGEKVFLECVQDMDHENMFWYRQDPGLGLRLIYFSYDVKMKEKGDIPEGYSVSREKKERFSLILESASTNQTSMYLCASSLRTPFYEQYFGPGTRLTVT.

The rearrangement links TRBV6-4 to TRBJ1-2, with 7 bases aligning to TRBD1. CDR3 length: 13 residues. V dropped 6 bases and J dropped 6; count of bases not matched to a gene: 7. CDR1 is MRHNA and CDR2 is SNTAGT in the germline V gene. CDR3 sequence: CASSQGQHNGYTF. Written as DNA, the CDR3 is TGTGCCAGCAGCCAGGGACAGCACAATGGCTACACCTTC.

This chain connects TRBV28 to TRBJ2-1, with D maybe TRBD2 (5 bases). There are 14 residues in the CDR3. Germline loops: CDR1 MDHEN, CDR2 SYDVKM. Deletions cut 2 bases from V and 6 bases from J, with 11 bases between. CDR3 amino acids: CASSLVLEGNEQFF. As DNA, the CDR3 is TGTGCCAGCAGTTTAGTACTAGAGGGCAATGAGCAGTTCTTC.

The rearrangement joins TRBV2 to TRBJ1-5; 7 nucleotides line up with TRBD1. CDR3 size: 14 residues. V trimming: 6 bases; J trimming: 7 bases; junction bases outside the gene matches: 9. Germline V gene data show CDR1 as SNHLY and CDR2 as FYNNEI. For the CDR3, the DNA is TGTGCCAGCAGCCTGACAGGGCGAGGGCAGCCCCAGCATTTT. Translating it yields CASSLTGRGQPQHF.

The chain joins TRBV2 to TRBJ2-4; possible D gene TRBD1, 6 bases. The CDR3 is 14 amino acids. V was shortened by 6 bases and J by 0 bases, with 9 bases between the two germline ends. The germline V gene has CDR1 SNHLY and CDR2 FYNNEI. CDR3 region: CASRDRLAKNIQYF. The CDR3 DNA follows: TGTGCCAGCAGGGACAGATTAGCCAAAAACATTCAGTACTTC.

This clone was seen a single time. This sequence joins TRBV30 and TRBJ2-7; no clear D. CDR1 is GTSNPN, CDR2 SVGIG, per germline (reference sequence). The germline V and J ends were trimmed by 7 bases and 3 bases, with 4 bases remaining between them. The CDR3 extends over 9 amino acids. As DNA, the CDR3 is TGTGCCTTCGGCTACGAGCAGTACTTC. This encodes CAFGYEQYF.

The V call is TRBV2, the J call TRBJ1-2, with D possibly matching TRBD1 (5 bases). CDR3 length: 15 amino acids. V shed 4 bases and J shed 6 bases, with 18 bases lying between them. Looked up from germline, CDR1 is SNHLY and CDR2 is FYNNEI. The CDR3 region has the DNA TGTGCCAGCAGTGGGGGTCCGAATAGGGGAAATGGCTACACCTTC. As protein: CASSGGPNRGNGYTF. The full variable domain, in which reference TRBV2 and TRBJ1-2 provide the parts outside the CDR3, is EPEVTQTPSHQVTQMGQEVILRCVPISNHLYFYWYRQILGQKVEFLVSFYNNEISEKSEIFDDQFSVERPDGSNFTLKIRSTKLEDSAMYFCASSGGPNRGNGYTFGSGTRLTVV.

The rearrangement joins TRBV14 to TRBJ1-3; TRBD1 matches 10 bases. CDR1 is SGHDN, CDR2 FVKESK, per germline. This CDR3 region has 19 residues. The V segment lost 0 bases and the J segment 0 bases; nucleotides outside the gene matches: 8. CDR3 region: CASSQDRGQGIASGNTIYF. The CDR3 region has the DNA TGTGCCAGCAGCCAAGATCGGGGACAGGGGATCGCCTCTGGAAACACCATATATTTT. Supplemented by reference TRBV14 and TRBJ1-3, the full variable domain reads EAGVTQFPSHSVIEKGQTVTLRCDPISGHDNLYWYRRVMGKEIKFLLHFVKESKQDESGMPNNRFLAERTGGTYSTLKVQPAELEDSGVYFCASSQDRGQGIASGNTIYFGEGSWLTVV.

The chain uses TRBV4-3 and TRBJ2-1, with TRBD1 as a possible D gene (5 bases). The germline V and J ends were trimmed by 0 bases and 0 bases, with 15 bases remaining between them. The V gene's germline CDR1 is LGHNA and CDR2 YSLEER. The CDR3 has 18 amino acids. In nucleotides, the CDR3 is TGCGCCAGCAGCCAAGAGCCGCGGCCAGGGCCCTCCTACAATGAGCAGTTCTTC. Its protein product is CASSQEPRPGPSYNEQFF.

The chain is built from TRBV4-3 and TRBJ1-4; possibly TRBD1 for D (6 bases). The germline V gene encodes CDR1 LGHNA and CDR2 YSLEER. CDR3 size: 17 residues. Trimming took 0 bases from V and 5 from J, leaving 16 bases between them. CDR3 amino acids: CASSQESPGQLNEKLFF. CDR3 DNA: TGCGCCAGCAGCCAAGAATCCCCCGGACAGTTAAATGAAAAACTGTTTTTT.

The rearrangement uses TRBV15 and TRBJ2-7; 12 bases are shared with TRBD1. Trimming took 3 bases from V and 7 from J; bases not matched to a gene: 13. CDR1 and CDR2 (germline): LNHNV, YYDKDF (reference sequence). The CDR3 totals 17 residues. In nucleotides, the CDR3 is TGTGCCACCAGCAGGGATCCCCGGGACAGGGGGCTATTTGAGCAGTACTTC. Amino acids: CATSRDPRDRGLFEQYF.

This sequence joins TRBV30 and TRBJ2-7, with TRBD2 matching over 8 bases. CDR1 and CDR2 from the germline V gene are GTSNPN and SVGIG (reference sequence). The CDR3 has 13 amino acids. V was pared by 3 bases and J by 0 bases, with 1 base of the junction left unmatched. The CDR3 DNA reads as TGTGCCTGGAGGACTAGCGCCTCCTACGAGCAGTACTTC. This encodes CAWRTSASYEQYF.

This clone was found a few times. The gene calls are TRBV15 and TRBJ2-1, with TRBD2 as a possible D gene (5 bases). The CDR3 loop spans 13 amino acids. CDR1 is LNHNV, CDR2 YYDKDF, per germline (reference sequence). V was pared by 1 base and J by 8 bases, with 9 bases between. The CDR3 coding sequence is TGTGCCACCAGCAGAGGAGAGAGGGATGAGCAGTTCTTC. It translates to CATSRGERDEQFF.